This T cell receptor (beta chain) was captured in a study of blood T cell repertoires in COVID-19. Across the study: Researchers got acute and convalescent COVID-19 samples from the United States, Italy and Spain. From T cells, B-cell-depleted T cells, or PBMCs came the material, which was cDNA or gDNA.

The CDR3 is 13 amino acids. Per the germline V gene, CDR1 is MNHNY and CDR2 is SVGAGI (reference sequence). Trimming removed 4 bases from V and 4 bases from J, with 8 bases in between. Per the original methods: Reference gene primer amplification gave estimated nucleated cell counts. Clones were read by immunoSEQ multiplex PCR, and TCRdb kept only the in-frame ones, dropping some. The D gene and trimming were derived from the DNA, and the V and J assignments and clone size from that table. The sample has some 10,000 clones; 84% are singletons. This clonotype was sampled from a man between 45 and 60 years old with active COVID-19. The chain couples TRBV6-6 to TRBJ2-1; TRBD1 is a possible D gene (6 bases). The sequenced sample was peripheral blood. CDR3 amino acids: CASSSTGYNEQFF. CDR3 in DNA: TGTGCCAGCAGTTCAACAGGGTACAATGAGCAGTTCTTC.